This T cell receptor beta chain appears in the sequencing data of a study of control samples from healthy donors and cancer patients. CDR3 length: 13 residues. Germline-derived CDR1 and CDR2 are KGHSH and LQKENI. V was shortened by 6 bases and J by 7 bases, with 10 bases between the two germline ends. TCRdb's table, derived via immunoSEQ multiplex PCR, lists solely in-frame clones and lacks some. The sample consists of tens of thousands of clones, about nine tenths of them appearing once. The sequence derives from a man aged 25 to 45 in good health. Input material: blood. This chain uses TRBV18 with TRBJ1-6; D is unresolved. CDR3 bases: TGTGCCAGCTCGGGTCATTACAATTCACCCCTCCACTTT. As protein: CASSGHYNSPLHF. Variable domain in full (rest from reference TRBV18 and TRBJ1-6): NAGVMQNPRHLVRRRGQEARLRCSPMKGHSHVYWYRQLPEEGLKFMVYLQKENIIDESGMPKERFSAEFPKEGPSILRIQQVVRGDSAAYFCASSGHYNSPLHFGNGTRLTVT.